This paragraph reports one TCR beta chain. Its antigen is as yet unknown. This sample is drawn from a study of vaccination effects on CD4 cells after COVID-19. Study as a whole: Two-dose BNT162b2 or mRNA-1273 vaccination was given to participants. Notes on the study in general: Among infection- and vaccine-induced clones, marked clonal contraction occurred late after vaccination. The study found that only 1 of 255 vaccine-induced clones from healthy vaccinees cross-reacted with common cold coronaviruses.

Some clones are missing from TCRdb's copy, which holds only in-frame ones; the method was immunoSEQ multiplex PCR. The sample comprises 65,000 to 85,000 clones, about 80% of which are singletons, and 10% to 15% rests with the top ten. Using viral peptide pools, the ViraFEST assay grew out antigen-specific CD4+ T cells prior to sequencing. Following culture for approximately 11 days, CD4+ T cells were isolated. Having tested negative for nucleocapsid antibodies, the vaccine recipients showed no prior SARS-CoV-2 infection. They grew around 2.2 million PBMC in each well, adding around 10 IU/ml IL-2 and about 9.5 ug/ml peptides. Germline CDR1 LNHDA, CDR2 SQIVND (reference sequence). The length of the CDR3 is 15 residues. V shed 3 bases and J 1 base; nucleotides not matched to a gene: 3.

The TCR comes from a human donor who received a COVID-19 vaccine. Specimen: CD4+ T cells from PBMCs cultured with SARS-CoV-2 spike peptides, collected before COVID-19 vaccination. The chain employs TRBV19 and TRBJ2-3, with 8 bases lining up with TRBD2. The CDR3 bases are TGTGCCAGTAGTATTACTAGCGGACGCACAGATACGCAGTATTTT. Encoded protein: CASSITSGRTDTQYF.